This T cell receptor (beta chain) was observed in a study of T-cell memory formation after mild COVID-19. Overall study: Largely donor-specific TCR clusters were found. Points from the study as a whole: Pre-infection memory held some responding clones, suggesting pre-existing cross-reactive T cells responded.

Regarding this clonotype: Its specificity is unknown.

Germline V gene lookup returns CDR1 MGHRA and CDR2 YSYEKL. V was cut by 1 base and J by 7 bases, with 17 bases left in between. The CDR3 length is 15 residues. TCR alpha and TCR beta cDNA libraries carrying sample barcodes and UMIs were produced by 5'RACE using constant-segment primers. Via MiXCR, TCRdb re-called the 5' RACE reads, giving one row per CDR3 protein. Altogether around 340,000 distinct CDR3 sequences are present, approximately 12% being singletons, with the ten largest covering roughly a fifth. Input material: PBMCs or a T cell subset sorted from them (not recorded which). The TCR comes from a man younger than 30 who had mild COVID-19 (a few samples of this study predate the infection). Cell type and time point are not known. The gene calls are TRBV4-1 and TRBJ2-7; D is tentatively TRBD1 or TRBD2 (5 bases each). The CDR3 spells CASSQAGLGAREQYF. The CDR3 DNA is TGCGCCAGCAGCCAAGCGGGCCTCGGGGCGAGGGAGCAGTACTTC.